This T cell receptor (beta chain) is drawn from a study of human T cells and chemical hapten exposure (dated by TCRdb to 2020 to 2022). Regarding the research as a whole: For sensitization, 2% DPC in acetone was applied to a 2 cm by 2 cm area of upper inner arm skin. Peripheral blood TCR repertoire changes were tracked in vivo in alopecia patients during primary and secondary sensitization to the hapten diphenylcyclopropenone (DPC). Throughout the study period of about 22 weeks, patients also received therapeutic DPC doses to the scalp every week. From each blood RNA sample, both TCR alpha and TCR beta chains were sequenced. Roughly 30 alopecia patients gave blood for TCR sequencing at one to four time points (pre-sensitization, 2, 6 and 24 weeks). Blood was sampled from patients pre-sensitization (week 0) and at 2, 6 and about 24 weeks after DPC sensitization. Libraries were pooled for sequencing, and variation in per-sample TCR yields was attributed mainly to small differences in library volumes within the pool. Patch testing on the upper back used Finn chambers containing 0.01% DPC, with scoring done after 6 days according to International Contact Dermatitis Research Group standards. The patient cohort, mostly female, included alopecia areata with under or over 50% scalp involvement, alopecia totalis and alopecia universalis.

This clonotype was counted between two and nine times. The antigen this receptor binds is unknown. Per-nucleotide qualities are absent, and no much larger clonotype sits a single base away. What the time point label conveys for this sample: patch test 3, about 24 weeks after DPC sensitization. The treatment or condition label, read with the paper, signifies: therapeutic diphenylcyclopropenone sensitization with weekly scalp DPC. Total RNA was extracted from unfractionated whole blood collected in Tempus Blood RNA tubes. At every patch-test visit, the blood draw took place before the patch test was put on. Patients were eligible if aged 18 to 70, diagnosed with alopecia and judged suitable for DPC therapy, and pregnant patients were excluded. The library was made by RACE. Instrument used: NextSeq 500. During library preparation, unique molecular identifiers were attached to individual cDNA molecules so that TCRs could be counted quantitatively and reproducibly. The study's processing was this. The median number of TCRs per sample was roughly 100,000, ranging from about 20,000 to 690,600. The Decombinator software suite was used to annotate V, J and CDR3 in the TCR reads. For the PS versus PT1 abundance plots, all samples were subsampled to the same number of TCRs (28,000). Expanded TCRs were defined as absent before sensitization and observed at least eight times at the 2-week time point. TCRdb cleaned the public reads at Q25 with fastp, built clones with MiXCR and kept in-frame beta chains. When rows share a CDR3 protein, they turn into one entry using the most common DNA and genes. These V and J calls derive from TCRdb rather than the authors' analysis. A total of roughly 39,000 distinct CDR3 sequences appear in this sample, over 9.5% of them only once. 2.3% of the sample goes to the ten largest clones.

As encoded in the germline V gene, CDR1 is SQVTM while CDR2 is ANQGSEA. The CDR3 holds 13 amino acids from the cysteine to the phenylalanine. The entry retains the CDR3 DNA only, 39 bases that are in frame from base 1. V and J are truncated by 4 bases and 0 bases respectively, leaving an intervening sequence of 8 bases. Findings and caveats that apply to the study as a whole: Repeated subsampling changed both the strength of the expansion versus patch-test correlation and the threshold at which the correlation became significant. DPC sensitization did not change the number of TCRs with a frequency above 1 in 1000, and there was no evidence of changes in global repertoire structure. All patients had alopecia, a presumed autoimmune disease, so their immune response might differ from that of healthy individuals. Significantly more large CDR3 similarity clusters were formed by expanded TCRs than by pre-sensitization or healthy control sets, consistent with antigen-driven responses. The number of PT1 expanded TCRs positively correlated with patch test score, significant at thresholds 8, 16 and 32 but not 4.

This receptor was identified in a woman aged 40 to 50 with alopecia areata. Some clones in this sample may be carry-over from other donors' samples. The V and J segments used are TRBV29-1 and TRBJ2-3; the D gene is perhaps TRBD2, on 5 matching bases. Sequenced material: whole blood, taken in connection with sensitization to the hapten diphenylcyclopropenone (DPC). CDR3 region: CSVGRKSTDTQYF. The nucleotide sequence is given as TGCAGCGTTGGGAGGAAGAGCACAGATACGCAGTATTTT.